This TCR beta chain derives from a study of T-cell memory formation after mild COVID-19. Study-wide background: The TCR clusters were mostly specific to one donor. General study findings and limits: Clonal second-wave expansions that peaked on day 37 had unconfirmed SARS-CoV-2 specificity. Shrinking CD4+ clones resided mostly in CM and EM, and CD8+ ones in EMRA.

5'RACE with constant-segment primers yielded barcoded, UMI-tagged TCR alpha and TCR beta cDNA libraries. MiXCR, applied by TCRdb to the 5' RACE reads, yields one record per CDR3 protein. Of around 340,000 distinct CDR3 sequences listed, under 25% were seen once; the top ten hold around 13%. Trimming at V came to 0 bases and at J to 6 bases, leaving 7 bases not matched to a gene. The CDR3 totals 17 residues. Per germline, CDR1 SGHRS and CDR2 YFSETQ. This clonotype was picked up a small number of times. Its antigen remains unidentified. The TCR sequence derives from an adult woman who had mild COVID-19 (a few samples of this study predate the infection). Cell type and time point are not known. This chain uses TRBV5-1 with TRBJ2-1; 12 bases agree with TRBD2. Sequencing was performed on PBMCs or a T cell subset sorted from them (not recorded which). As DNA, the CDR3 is TGCGCCAGCAGCTTGGCACCTAGCGGGGGGGCCGGCAATGAGCAGTTCTTC. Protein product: CASSLAPSGGAGNEQFF.